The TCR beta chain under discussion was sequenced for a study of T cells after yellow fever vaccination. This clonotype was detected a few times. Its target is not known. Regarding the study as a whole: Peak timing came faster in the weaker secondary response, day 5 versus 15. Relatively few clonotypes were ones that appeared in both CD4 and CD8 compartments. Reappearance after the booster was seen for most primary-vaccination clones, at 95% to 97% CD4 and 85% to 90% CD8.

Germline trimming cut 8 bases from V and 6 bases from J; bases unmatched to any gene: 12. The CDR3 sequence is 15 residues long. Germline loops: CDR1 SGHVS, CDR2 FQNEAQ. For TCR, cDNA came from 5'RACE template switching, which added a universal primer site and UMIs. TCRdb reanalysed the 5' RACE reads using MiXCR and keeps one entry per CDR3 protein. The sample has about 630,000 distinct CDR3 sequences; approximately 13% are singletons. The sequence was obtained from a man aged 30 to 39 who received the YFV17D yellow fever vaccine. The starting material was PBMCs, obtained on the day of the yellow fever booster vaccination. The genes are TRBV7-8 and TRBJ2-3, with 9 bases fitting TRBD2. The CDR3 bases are TGTGCCAGCCGCAGCGGGGGGAATGGGCGGGATACGCAGTATTTT. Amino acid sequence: CASRSGGNGRDTQYF.